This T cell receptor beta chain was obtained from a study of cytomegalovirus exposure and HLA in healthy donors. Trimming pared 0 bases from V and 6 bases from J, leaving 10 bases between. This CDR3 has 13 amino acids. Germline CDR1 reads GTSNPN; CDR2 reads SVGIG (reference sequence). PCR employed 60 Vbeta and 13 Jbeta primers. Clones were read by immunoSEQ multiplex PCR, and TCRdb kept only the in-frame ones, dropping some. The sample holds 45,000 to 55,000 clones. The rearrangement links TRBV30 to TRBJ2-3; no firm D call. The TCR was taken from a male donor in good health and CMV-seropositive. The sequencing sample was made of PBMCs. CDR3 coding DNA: TGTGCCTGGAGTGTCGCCACGCGGGATACGCAGTATTTT. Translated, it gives CAWSVATRDTQYF.